Each of the 21 T cell receptor beta chains below was sequenced from the same sample in a study of siplizumab effects on memory and regulatory T cells (dated by TCRdb to the late 2010s). The library came from the immunoSEQ multiplex PCR assay. The table was pulled from immuneACCESS by TCRdb, which kept in-frame rearrangements only. Such tables lose some clones; where checked, under half of the loss comes from unresolved V genes, and the rest has no known cause. Across this sample there are around 100,000 clones, with about 95% seen only once. The top ten clonotypes cover around 0.6% of the sample. Input material: Tregs sorted from blood. The receptors come from a human donor in good health.

The chain combines TRBV2 with TRBJ1-5; no clear D gene. V dropped 6 bases and J dropped 3 bases, with 15 bases sitting between them. The CDR3 loop spans 15 amino acids. Germline V lookup: CDR1 SNHLY, CDR2 FYNNEI. The CDR3 nucleotides read TGTGCCAGCAGCCGGACCTCAGGTTTCAATCAGCCCCAGCATTTT. It specifies CASSRTSGFNQPQHF.

The gene calls are TRBV19 and TRBJ2-3; possibly TRBD1 for D (6 bases). The CDR3 contains 15 residues. Trimming took off 3 bases at V and 0 bases at J, with 10 bases between the two ends. Germline V lookup: CDR1 LNHDA, CDR2 SQIVND (reference sequence). CDR3 sequence reads: CASSILGQSTDTQYF. In DNA form, the CDR3 reads TGTGCCAGTAGTATCCTGGGACAAAGCACAGATACGCAGTATTTT.

For this clone: One end of the junction does not line up with germline, which may come from a read error. The rearrangement links TRBV5-1 to TRBJ2-7; a possible D gene is TRBD2 (6 bases). Germline V gene lookup returns CDR1 SGHRS and CDR2 YFSETQ. This CDR3 is 11 amino acids long. DNA for the CDR3: TGCGCCAGCAGCGGACTAACTGGGCTGGCGTTC. This codes for CASSGLTGLAF.

The gene calls are TRBV19 and TRBJ1-4; D may be TRBD1 (6 bases). Trimming shortened V by 6 bases and J by 8 bases, and 13 bases separated the two germline ends. The germline gives CDR1 LNHDA, CDR2 SQIVND (reference sequence). CDR3 length: 13 amino acids. This CDR3 reads CASSPTGFEKLFF. CDR3 DNA: TGTGCCAGTAGCCCCACAGGGTTCGAAAAACTGTTTTTT.

The chain employs TRBV10-2 and TRBJ1-5; D is uncertain. From germline, CDR1 is WSHSY and CDR2 SAAADI. The CDR3 length is 16 residues. The V end was cut by 8 bases, the J end by 6 bases, with 23 bases between. The CDR3 DNA is TGCGCCAGCGGGGTTGGTCTGGCAGTTTTAGGTCAGCCCCAGCATTTT. Encoded protein: CASGVGLAVLGQPQHF.

This chain uses TRBV14 with TRBJ2-7, with D perhaps being TRBD1 or TRBD2 (6 bases each). V shed 3 bases and J shed 2 bases, with 17 bases lying between them. This CDR3 is built from 16 residues. Germline CDR1 is SGHDN and CDR2 is FVKESK. CDR3 protein: CASSHVRGGLAYEQYF. The CDR3 DNA sequence: TGTGCCAGCAGCCACGTTAGAGGGGGACTCGCCTACGAGCAGTACTTC.

The chain combines TRBV6-1 with TRBJ1-2; 7 nucleotides align to TRBD1. The CDR3 runs 15 residues. Germline loops: CDR1 MNHNS, CDR2 SASEGT. V shed 10 bases, J shed 3 bases, and the junction held 14 bases outside the gene matches. CDR3 coding DNA: TGTGCCATCACTGGACAGGACCCGCGATACTATGGCTACACCTTC. It codes for CAITGQDPRYYGYTF.

This clone counts as medium-sized (0.01 to 0.1%). J is TRBJ2-2 and V is TRBV10-2; no definite D call. CDR1 and CDR2 from the germline V gene are WSHSY and SAAADI. The CDR3 has 13 residues. The ends were cut back, 2 bases at V and 4 bases at J, with 5 bases in the middle. The CDR3 sequence: CASSELATGELFF. In DNA form, the CDR3 reads TGCGCCAGCAGTGAGCTGGCCACCGGGGAGCTGTTTTTT.

The chain uses TRBV29-1 and TRBJ2-5; 10 bases are a match to TRBD2. There are 14 residues in the CDR3. Per the germline V gene, CDR1 is SQVTM and CDR2 is ANQGSEA. J gave up 6 bases and V 5 bases, and 9 bases lay outside the gene matches. The CDR3 here is CSVRSSGRLKTQYF. CDR3 nucleotide sequence: TGCAGCGTTCGGTCTAGCGGGAGACTTAAGACCCAGTACTTC.

The V and J genes are TRBV5-1 and TRBJ2-2, with 14 bases identical to TRBD2. CDR3 length: 16 amino acids. After removal of 2 bases from V and 6 bases from J, the junction contained 3 bases not matched to a gene. In germline, CDR1 is SGHRS, CDR2 YFSETQ. The CDR3 DNA follows: TGCGCCAGCAGCTTCGGGACTAGCGGGAGTCCCGGGGAGCTGTTTTTT. Translated: CASSFGTSGSPGELFF. Looking up the rest from reference TRBV5-1 and TRBJ2-2 gives the full variable domain: KAGVTQTPRYLIKTRGQQVTLSCSPISGHRSVSWYQQTPGQGLQFLFEYFSETQRNKGNFPGRFSGRQFSNSRSEMNVSTLELGDSALYLCASSFGTSGSPGELFFGEGSRLTVL.

This clone showed up just once. The V gene is TRBV5-1, the J gene TRBJ1-1, with 8 bases matching TRBD1. The CDR3 is 16 residues long. V gave up 1 base and J gave up 0 bases; unmatched junction bases: 5. CDR1 is SGHRS and CDR2 is YFSETQ in the germline V gene. CDR3 sequence (DNA): TGCGCCAGCAGCTTGCGTACAGGGGGTGTGAACACTGAAGCTTTCTTT. Translating it yields CASSLRTGGVNTEAFF.

This clone was observed a single time. The V call is TRBV6-5, the J call TRBJ1-5; D gene ambiguous. V was trimmed by 5 bases and J by 0 bases, leaving 5 bases between them. The V gene's germline CDR1 is MNHEY and CDR2 SVGAGI. The CDR3 length is 13 residues. CDR3 in amino acids: CASSRSSNQPQHF. In DNA, the CDR3 is TGTGCCAGCAGTCGGAGTAGCAATCAGCCCCAGCATTTT.

The V call is TRBV18, the J call TRBJ2-5; D is perhaps TRBD1 or TRBD2 (5 bases each). CDR3 length: 13 amino acids. Germline V gives CDR1 KGHSH, CDR2 LQKENI. Trimming removed 6 bases at V and 5 bases at J, with 13 bases between. DNA of the CDR3: TGTGCCAGCTCCACCGACGGGGCCGAGACCCAGTACTTC. Translating it yields CASSTDGAETQYF. The full variable domain, with the rest looked up from reference TRBV18 and TRBJ2-5, is NAGVMQNPRHLVRRRGQEARLRCSPMKGHSHVYWYRQLPEEGLKFMVYLQKENIIDESGMPKERFSAEFPKEGPSILRIQQVVRGDSAAYFCASSTDGAETQYFGPGTRLLVL.

The chain has TRBV9 and TRBJ2-1; the D call may be TRBD1 or TRBD2 (5 bases each). The CDR3 runs to 16 residues. The germline CDR1 and CDR2 sequences are SGDLS and YYNGEE. The V end was cut by 3 bases, the J end by 6 bases, with 19 bases between. CDR3 sequence (DNA): TGTGCCAGCAGCGCGGCGCCGGGACCGGCGCGCAATGAGCAGTTCTTC. It encodes CASSAAPGPARNEQFF.

The chain uses TRBV7-2 and TRBJ2-1; D is undetermined. V lost 4 bases and J lost 0, with 16 bases in between. This CDR3 is 17 amino acids long. CDR1 and CDR2 (germline): SGHTA, FQGNSA. The CDR3 region is CASSSPMRSLSYNEQFF. In DNA form, the CDR3 reads TGTGCCAGCAGCTCTCCCATGCGATCACTCTCCTACAATGAGCAGTTCTTC. The full variable domain, rest sourced from reference TRBV7-2 and TRBJ2-1, is GAGVSQSPSNKVTEKGKDVELRCDPISGHTALYWYRQSLGQGLEFLIYFQGNSAPDKSGLPSDRFSAERTGGSVSTLTIQRTQQEDSAVYLCASSSPMRSLSYNEQFFGPGTRLTVL.

This clone appeared a single time. The rearrangement links TRBV7-9 to TRBJ2-5; 7 bases align to TRBD2. Germline CDR1 SEHNR, CDR2 FQNEAQ (reference sequence). J lost 1 base, V lost 1 base, and 6 bases had no gene match. The CDR3 is made up of 16 amino acids. CDR3 sequence (DNA): TGTGCCAGCAGCTTAGGGGGAGCGGGGACCCAAGAGACCCAGTACTTC. Translating it yields CASSLGGAGTQETQYF.

The chain carries TRBV28 and TRBJ1-5; D gene ambiguous. The germline V gene encodes CDR1 MDHEN and CDR2 SYDVKM. The V end was cut by 6 bases, the J end by 3 bases, with 6 bases between. The length of the CDR3 is 12 residues. The CDR3 nucleotides read TGTGCCAGCAGAGAGACCAATCAGCCCCAGCATTTT. Translated, it gives CASRETNQPQHF.

The rearrangement uses TRBV18 and TRBJ1-1; 11 bases map to TRBD1. The V and J ends lost 2 bases and 10 bases, in that order; junction bases with no gene match: 9. The length of the CDR3 is 15 residues. Germline CDR1 KGHSH, CDR2 LQKENI. The chain's CDR3 is CASSPFGTGGAGAFF. The CDR3 DNA reads TGTGCCAGCTCACCATTTGGGACAGGGGGTGCGGGAGCTTTCTTT.

The chain carries TRBV7-6 and TRBJ1-4; 10 bases line up with TRBD1. Germline lookup yields CDR1 SGHVS and CDR2 FNYEAQ. The CDR3 covers 16 residues. The J segment lost 0 bases and the V segment lost 5 bases, leaving 3 bases of the junction unmatched. In DNA form, the CDR3 reads TGTGCCAGCAGCCTCGGGACAGGGGCAACTAATGAAAAACTGTTTTTT. It codes for CASSLGTGATNEKLFF. The whole variable domain, filled in from reference TRBV7-6 and TRBJ1-4, reads GAGVSQSPRYKVTKRGQDVALRCDPISGHVSLYWYRQALGQGPEFLTYFNYEAQQDKSGLPNDRFSAERPEGSISTLTIQRTEQRDSAMYRCASSLGTGATNEKLFFGSGTQLSVL.

This clone was recorded once. V and J are TRBV2 and TRBJ1-1; a possible D gene is TRBD1 (5 bases). Germline V CDR1 and CDR2: SNHLY, FYNNEI. V was shortened by 1 base and J by 5 bases, with 8 bases between the two germline ends. The CDR3 loop spans 13 amino acids. The CDR3 DNA follows: TGTGCCAGCAGTGAAGGGCAGGGAACTGAAGCTTTCTTT. Residues: CASSEGQGTEAFF.

The gene calls are TRBV28 and TRBJ1-2, with D unresolved. Germline loops: CDR1 MDHEN, CDR2 SYDVKM. V gave up 6 bases and J gave up 7 bases, with 9 bases separating them. This CDR3 is built from 11 residues. CDR3 in DNA: TGTGCCAGCAGGACAATGCGTGGCTACACCTTC. Translation: CASRTMRGYTF.